The clone carrying this TCR beta chain appeared a few times. Antigen: not known. The data stem from a study of beta chain features in type 1 diabetes. General study points: Patients with type 1 diabetes carried fewer insertions and had more deletions at their VDJ junctions.

Expressed TCRB transcripts were sequenced because the isolated RNA had all been reverse transcribed beforehand. Clones were read by immunoSEQ multiplex PCR, and TCRdb kept only the in-frame ones, dropping some. The profile shows fewer than 250,000 clones, 13% to 15% of them singletons. CDR1 SEHNR and CDR2 FQNEAQ come from the germline V gene (reference sequence). Trimming removed 5 bases from V and 4 bases from J, with 8 bases in between. This CDR3 is built from 12 residues. Donors contributed one heparinised blood draw apiece, averaging approximately 120 mL. A sort by CD45RO/CCR7/CD25/CD127/CD95/CD27 yielded CD4+ naive, central memory, regulatory and stem cell-like memory cells. Once sorted, every population was more than 95% pure.

The chain carries TRBV7-9 and TRBJ2-5; D is unresolved. Sequenced sample: naive CD4+ T cells from blood. The source of this sequence is a woman aged 40 to 55 in good health. CDR3 residues: CASSQTGETQYF. Written as DNA, the CDR3 is TGTGCCAGCAGCCAGACGGGAGAGACCCAGTACTTC. The full variable domain, with the rest looked up from reference TRBV7-9 and TRBJ2-5, is DTGVSQNPRHKITKRGQNVTFRCDPISEHNRLYWYRQTLGQGPEFLTYFQNEAQLEKSRLLSDRFSAERPKGSFSTLEIQRTEQGDSAMYLCASSQTGETQYFGPGTRLLVL.